One sample yielded the 19 T cell receptor beta chains listed below, sequenced in a study of identifying expanded T cells in peripheral blood. The assay was immunoSEQ multiplex PCR, and TCRdb's table has in-frame clones only and misses some. This table has under 150,000 clones, approximately 84% appearing once. The source material was blood. These receptors all come from a person aged 18 to 70 in good health.

The J gene is TRBJ2-1, the V gene TRBV11-1, with TRBD2 matching over 9 bases. The V and J ends lost 3 bases and 7 bases, in that order; junction bases with no gene match: 4. The CDR3 has 14 amino acids. The germline CDR1 and CDR2 sequences are SGHAT and FQDESV (reference sequence). The CDR3 spells CASSFSSGVNEQFF. In nucleotides, the CDR3 is TGTGCCAGCAGCTTTTCTAGCGGGGTAAATGAGCAGTTCTTC.

V and J are TRBV4-1 and TRBJ2-5; tentative D call: TRBD2 (5 bases). V lost 0 bases and J lost 5, with 10 bases in between. The CDR3 spans 14 residues. Germline loops: CDR1 MGHRA, CDR2 YSYEKL. CDR3 in DNA: TGCGCCAGCAGCCAAGAAGGCAGGAGGGAGACCCAGTACTTC. Translation gives CASSQEGRRETQYF.

The rearrangement joins TRBV5-1 to TRBJ2-1, with a tentative D call TRBD1 (6 bases). V lost 1 base and J lost 8, with 10 bases in between. The length of the CDR3 is 13 residues. CDR1 is SGHRS, CDR2 YFSETQ, per germline. CDR3 protein: CASSLTGPDEQFF. In DNA form, the CDR3 reads TGCGCCAGCAGCTTGACAGGGCCGGATGAGCAGTTCTTC.

This clone has just a few counts. The chain recombines TRBV5-5 with TRBJ1-5; 7 positions agree with TRBD1. Trimming cost V 3 bases and J 7 bases; bases outside gene matches: 13. The CDR3 sequence is 16 residues long. Germline assignment: CDR1 SGHKS and CDR2 YYEKEE (reference sequence). The CDR3 loop reads CASSSGNRGVGQPQHF. The CDR3 coding sequence is TGTGCCAGCAGCTCCGGAAACAGGGGTGTAGGGCAGCCCCAGCATTTT.

Only a few counts were recorded for this clone. The chain links TRBV7-9 to TRBJ1-1; D remains unclear. The CDR3 contains 13 residues. CDR1 and CDR2 from the germline V gene are SEHNR and FQNEAQ (reference sequence). V was trimmed by 2 bases and J by 1 base, leaving 5 bases between them. CDR3 region: CASSLSANTEAFF. CDR3 DNA: TGTGCCAGCAGCTTAAGTGCGAACACTGAAGCTTTCTTT.

The chain is built from TRBV4-3 and TRBJ2-1; weak D call: TRBD2 (5 bases). This CDR3 has 14 residues. The V and J ends lost 3 bases and 4 bases respectively, with 10 bases between them. From germline, CDR1 is LGHNA and CDR2 YSLEER. CDR3: CASSQQAVYNEQFF. Here the CDR3 DNA reads TGCGCCAGCAGCCAGCAAGCGGTTTACAATGAGCAGTTCTTC.

This chain connects TRBV2 to TRBJ1-4; no reliable D call. Germline-derived CDR1 and CDR2 are SNHLY and FYNNEI. V lost 10 bases and J 2 bases, leaving 14 bases between the germline ends. The CDR3 totals 14 residues. CDR3 bases: TGTGCCAACACAGCCTCGGGCACTAATGAAAAACTGTTTTTT. It codes for CANTASGTNEKLFF.

The chain uses TRBV6-5 and TRBJ2-5; tentatively, D is TRBD2 (5 bases). Germline CDR1 reads MNHEY; CDR2 reads SVGAGI. The CDR3 runs to 16 residues. Trimming took 4 bases from V and 1 from J, leaving 16 bases between them. CDR3 sequence (DNA): TGTGCCAGCAGTTTCTCTAGGGCGGGTGGCCAAGAGACCCAGTACTTC. Amino acids: CASSFSRAGGQETQYF.

The rearrangement links TRBV7-2 to TRBJ2-1, with unresolved D. V gave up 5 bases and J gave up 9 bases, with 11 bases separating them. CDR1 is SGHTA, CDR2 FQGNSA, per germline. CDR3 length: 12 amino acids. The CDR3 nucleotides read TGTGCCAGCAGCCCCAACTTGGGTGAGCAGTTCTTC. It specifies CASSPNLGEQFF.

The chain couples TRBV2 to TRBJ2-7, with no clear D. CDR3 length equals 10 residues. Germline loops: CDR1 SNHLY, CDR2 FYNNEI. Trimming removed 5 bases from V and 1 base from J, with 0 bases in between. The CDR3 loop reads CASSSYEQYF. DNA for the CDR3: TGTGCCAGCAGTTCCTACGAGCAGTACTTC.

The chain employs TRBV10-3 and TRBJ2-3; TRBD1 matches 8 bases. V lost 10 bases to trimming and J lost 5 bases; unmatched junction nucleotides: 11. The CDR3 runs 14 residues. Germline CDR1 and CDR2: ENHRY and SYGVKD. For the CDR3, the DNA is TGTGCCACCTGTCAGGGGGCGCGTGGAGATACGCAGTATTTT. It codes for CATCQGARGDTQYF.

CDR3 region: CASSQKGGYEQYF. The CDR3 DNA reads as TGTGCCAGCAGCCAAAAGGGAGGCTACGAGCAGTACTTC. The chain recombines TRBV14 with TRBJ2-7; TRBD2 might be the D (6 bases). Trimming removed 2 bases from V and 3 bases from J, with 8 bases in between. CDR1 is SGHDN and CDR2 is FVKESK in the germline V gene. There are 13 residues in the CDR3. Full variable domain (remainder filled in from reference TRBV14 and TRBJ2-7): EAGVTQFPSHSVIEKGQTVTLRCDPISGHDNLYWYRRVMGKEIKFLLHFVKESKQDESGMPNNRFLAERTGGTYSTLKVQPAELEDSGVYFCASSQKGGYEQYFGPGTRLTVT.

This sequence joins TRBV27 and TRBJ2-4, with D possibly being TRBD1 (7 bases). The V gene's germline CDR1 is MNHEY and CDR2 SMNVEV (reference sequence). The CDR3 length is 15 residues. V shed 5 bases and J shed 8 bases, with 19 bases lying between them. CDR3 DNA sequence: TGTGCCAGCAGTCCCCAGGAGGAGGGGGCTGACATTCAGTACTTC. Its protein is CASSPQEEGADIQYF.

The genes are TRBV11-2 and TRBJ1-1; 8 bases match TRBD1. The CDR3 runs to 14 residues. The V gene end was trimmed by 7 bases and the J gene end by 5 bases; junction bases not matched to a gene: 9. CDR1 is SGHAT, CDR2 FQNNGV, per germline. CDR3 sequence (DNA): TGTGCCAGCAATTCCGGACAGGGAAGTACTGAAGCTTTCTTT. It translates to CASNSGQGSTEAFF.

The chain links TRBV4-3 to TRBJ1-2; D remains unclear. With 3 bases removed from V and 6 bases from J, the gap between germline ends came to 14 bases. The germline CDR1 and CDR2 sequences are LGHNA and YSLEER. The CDR3 consists of 14 residues. This chain's CDR3 is CASSQTSSRDGYTF. The CDR3 nucleotides are TGCGCCAGCAGCCAGACAAGTAGTCGTGATGGCTACACCTTC.

The chain recombines TRBV11-3 with TRBJ2-1, with no clear D. CDR3 length: 16 amino acids. V gave up 3 bases and J gave up 5 bases, with 17 bases separating them. Per the germline V gene, CDR1 is SGHNT and CDR2 is YENEEA. In DNA form, the CDR3 reads TGTGCCAGCAGCTTGGGCCGGTCCCCCTACAACAATGAGCAGTTCTTC. Its protein product is CASSLGRSPYNNEQFF.

This chain links TRBV7-9 with TRBJ2-3, with TRBD2 identical over 10 bases. Per germline, CDR1 SEHNR and CDR2 FQNEAQ (reference sequence). J gave up 3 bases and V 5 bases, and 8 bases lay outside the gene matches. There are 16 residues in the CDR3. CDR3 amino acids: CASSLWTSGKTDTQYF. CDR3 bases: TGTGCCAGCAGCCTATGGACTAGCGGAAAAACAGATACGCAGTATTTT.

V gene TRBV4-3 combines with J gene TRBJ2-7; D possibly corresponds to TRBD2 (5 bases). The germline V gene encodes CDR1 LGHNA and CDR2 YSLEER. Trimming stripped 0 bases from V and 4 bases from J, with 19 bases between. The CDR3 spans 17 residues. The CDR3 sequence is CASSQDSGLRSFYEQYF. In DNA form, the CDR3 reads TGCGCCAGCAGCCAAGATTCGGGGTTAAGGTCTTTTTACGAGCAGTACTTC.

The chain joins TRBV4-1 to TRBJ2-3; the match to TRBD2 covers 8 bases. Germline CDR1 is MGHRA and CDR2 is YSYEKL. V shed 4 bases, J shed 0 bases, and the junction held 9 bases outside the gene matches. This CDR3 region has 17 residues. The DNA for the CDR3 is TGCGCCAGCAGCCCGCGCCGGGGGGGGATAAGCACAGATACGCAGTATTTT. Amino acid sequence: CASSPRRGGISTDTQYF.